This T cell receptor (beta chain) was observed in a study of T cells in localized non-small cell lung cancer. The CDR3 consists of 15 residues. The V gene's germline CDR1 is MNHNY and CDR2 SVGAGI (reference sequence). V lost 3 bases and J lost 6; bases outside the gene matches: 6. Using immunoSEQ multiplex PCR, the repertoire was profiled, and TCRdb retains in-frame clones only, with some absent. The data hold approximately 140,000 clones, with around 89% observed a single time. This clone appeared once. V is TRBV6-6 and J is TRBJ2-1; TRBD2 agrees at 9 bases. The clonotype was recovered from a female donor of 60 years or more with stage I lung adenocarcinoma. Sequenced material: peripheral blood, taken before any cancer treatment. CDR3 bases: TGTGCCAGCAGTTATGCGGGAGGGCCTTCCAATGAGCAGTTCTTC. Translating it yields CASSYAGGPSNEQFF.